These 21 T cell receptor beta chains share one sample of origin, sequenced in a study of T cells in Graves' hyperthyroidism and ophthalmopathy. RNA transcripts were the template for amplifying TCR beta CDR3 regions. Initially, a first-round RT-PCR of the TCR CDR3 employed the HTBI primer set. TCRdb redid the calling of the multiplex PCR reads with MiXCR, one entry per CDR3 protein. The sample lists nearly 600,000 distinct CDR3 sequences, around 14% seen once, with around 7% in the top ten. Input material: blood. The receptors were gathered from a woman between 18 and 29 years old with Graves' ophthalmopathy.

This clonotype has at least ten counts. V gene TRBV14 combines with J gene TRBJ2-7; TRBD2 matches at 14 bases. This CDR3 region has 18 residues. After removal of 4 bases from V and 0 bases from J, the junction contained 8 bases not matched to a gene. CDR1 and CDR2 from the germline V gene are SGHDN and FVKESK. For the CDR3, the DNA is TGTGCCAGCAGCCGAGGACTAGCGGGAGGTCCCAACTCCTACGAGCAGTACTTC. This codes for CASSRGLAGGPNSYEQYF.

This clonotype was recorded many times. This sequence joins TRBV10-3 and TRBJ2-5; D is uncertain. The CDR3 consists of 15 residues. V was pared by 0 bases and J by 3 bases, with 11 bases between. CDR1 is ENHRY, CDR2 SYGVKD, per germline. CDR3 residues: CAISESPRKKETQYF. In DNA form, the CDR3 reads TGTGCCATCAGTGAGTCGCCTAGAAAGAAAGAGACCCAGTACTTC.

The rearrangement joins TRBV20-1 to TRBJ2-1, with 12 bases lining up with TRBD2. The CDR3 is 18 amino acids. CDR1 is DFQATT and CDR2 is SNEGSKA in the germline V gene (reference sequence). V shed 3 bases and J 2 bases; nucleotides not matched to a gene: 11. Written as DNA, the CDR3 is TGCAGTGCTAGGTTTTTGACTAGCGGGAGAGCTACCTACAATGAGCAGTTCTTC. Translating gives CSARFLTSGRATYNEQFF.

The CDR3 nucleotides read TGTGCCAGCAGCTCGGGACATTTCGAGCAGTACTTC. It specifies CASSSGHFEQYF. V and J are TRBV7-3 and TRBJ2-7; D is perhaps TRBD1 (6 bases). V dropped 4 bases and J dropped 6 bases, with 10 bases sitting between them. Germline V lookup: CDR1 SGHTA, CDR2 FQGTGA. The CDR3 length is 12 residues.

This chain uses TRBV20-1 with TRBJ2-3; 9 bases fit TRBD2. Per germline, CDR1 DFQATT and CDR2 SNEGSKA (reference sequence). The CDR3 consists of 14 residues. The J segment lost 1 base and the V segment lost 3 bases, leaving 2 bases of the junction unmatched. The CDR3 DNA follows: TGCAGTGCTAGGGGACTAGCACGCACAGATACGCAGTATTTT. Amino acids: CSARGLARTDTQYF.

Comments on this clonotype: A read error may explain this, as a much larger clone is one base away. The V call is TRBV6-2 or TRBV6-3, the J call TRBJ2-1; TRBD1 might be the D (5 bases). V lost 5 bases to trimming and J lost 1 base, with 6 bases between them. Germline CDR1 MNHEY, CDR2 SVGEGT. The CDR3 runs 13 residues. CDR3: CASSDRSYNEQFF. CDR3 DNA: TGTGCCAGCAGTGACAGATCCTACAATGAGCAGTTCTTC.

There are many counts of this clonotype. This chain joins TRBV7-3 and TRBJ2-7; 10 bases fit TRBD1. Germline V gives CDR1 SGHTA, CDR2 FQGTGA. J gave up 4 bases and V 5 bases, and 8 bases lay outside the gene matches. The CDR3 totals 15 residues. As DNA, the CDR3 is TGTGCCAGCAGCATCGGCCAGGGACAGGGGTACGAGCAGTACTTC. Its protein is CASSIGQGQGYEQYF.

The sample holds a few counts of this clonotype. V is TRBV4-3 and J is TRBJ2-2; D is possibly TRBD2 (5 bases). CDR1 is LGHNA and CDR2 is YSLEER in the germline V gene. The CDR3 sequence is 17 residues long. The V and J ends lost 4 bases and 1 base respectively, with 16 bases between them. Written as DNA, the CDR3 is TGCGCCAGCAGCCCCTTGGGCTTCGGGAAGAACACCGGGGAGCTGTTTTTT. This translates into CASSPLGFGKNTGELFF.

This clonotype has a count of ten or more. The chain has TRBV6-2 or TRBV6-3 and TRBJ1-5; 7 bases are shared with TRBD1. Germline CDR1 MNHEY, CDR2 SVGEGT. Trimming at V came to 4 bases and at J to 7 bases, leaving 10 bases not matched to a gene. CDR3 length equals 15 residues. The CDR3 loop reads CASSLVKTGVQPQHF. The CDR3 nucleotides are TGTGCCAGCAGTTTAGTGAAAACAGGGGTCCAGCCCCAGCATTTT.

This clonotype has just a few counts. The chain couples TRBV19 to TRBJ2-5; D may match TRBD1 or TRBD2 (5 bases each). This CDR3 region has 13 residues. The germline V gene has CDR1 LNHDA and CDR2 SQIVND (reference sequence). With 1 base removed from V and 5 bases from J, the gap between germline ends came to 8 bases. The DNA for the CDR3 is TGTGCCAGTAGTATAGGGTGGGGGGAGACCCAGTACTTC. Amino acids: CASSIGWGETQYF.

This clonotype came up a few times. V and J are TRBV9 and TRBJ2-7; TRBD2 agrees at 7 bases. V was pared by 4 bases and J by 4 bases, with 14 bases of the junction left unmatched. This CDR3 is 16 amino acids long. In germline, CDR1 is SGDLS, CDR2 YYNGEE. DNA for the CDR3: TGTGCCAGCAGCCCTAGAGGGGCTAGCGGACCTTACGAGCAGTACTTC. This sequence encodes CASSPRGASGPYEQYF. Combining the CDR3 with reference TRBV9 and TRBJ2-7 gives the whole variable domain DSGVTQTPKHLITATGQRVTLRCSPRSGDLSVYWYQQSLDQGLQFLIQYYNGEERAKGNILERFSAQQFPDLHSELNLSSLELGDSALYFCASSPRGASGPYEQYFGPGTRLTVT.

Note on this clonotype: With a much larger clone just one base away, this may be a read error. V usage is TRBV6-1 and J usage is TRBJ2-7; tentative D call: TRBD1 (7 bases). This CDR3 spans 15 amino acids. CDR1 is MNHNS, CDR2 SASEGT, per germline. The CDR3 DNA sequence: TGTGCCAGCAGTACTGGGCGGGACAGCTCCTACGGGCAGTACTTC. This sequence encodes CASSTGRDSSYGQYF.

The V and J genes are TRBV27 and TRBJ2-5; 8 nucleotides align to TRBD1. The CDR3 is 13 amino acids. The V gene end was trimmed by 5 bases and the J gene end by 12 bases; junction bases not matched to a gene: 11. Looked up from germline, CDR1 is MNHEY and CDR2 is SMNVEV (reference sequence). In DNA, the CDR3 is TGTGCCAGCAGTACCCGACAGGGGTCCCATGAGTACTTC. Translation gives CASSTRQGSHEYF.

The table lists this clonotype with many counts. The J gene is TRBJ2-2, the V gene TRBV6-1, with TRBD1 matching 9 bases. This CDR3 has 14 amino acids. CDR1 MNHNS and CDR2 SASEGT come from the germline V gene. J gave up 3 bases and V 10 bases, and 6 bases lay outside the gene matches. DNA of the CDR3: TGTGCCACACGGGACAGGGATTACACCGGGGAGCTGTTTTTT. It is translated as CATRDRDYTGELFF.

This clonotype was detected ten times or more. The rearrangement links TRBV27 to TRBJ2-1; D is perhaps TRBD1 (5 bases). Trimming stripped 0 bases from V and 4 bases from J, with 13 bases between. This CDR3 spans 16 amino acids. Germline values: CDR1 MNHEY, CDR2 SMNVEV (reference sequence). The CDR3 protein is CASSLSPTAGYNEQFF. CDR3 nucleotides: TGTGCCAGCAGTTTATCCCCTACCGCAGGGTACAATGAGCAGTTCTTC.

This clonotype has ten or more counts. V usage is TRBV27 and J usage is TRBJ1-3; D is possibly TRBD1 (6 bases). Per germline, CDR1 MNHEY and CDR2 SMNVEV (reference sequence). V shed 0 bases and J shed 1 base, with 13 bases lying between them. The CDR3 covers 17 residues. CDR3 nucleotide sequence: TGTGCCAGCAGTTTATCGAACGGGACAAGATCTGGAAACACCATATATTTT. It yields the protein CASSLSNGTRSGNTIYF.

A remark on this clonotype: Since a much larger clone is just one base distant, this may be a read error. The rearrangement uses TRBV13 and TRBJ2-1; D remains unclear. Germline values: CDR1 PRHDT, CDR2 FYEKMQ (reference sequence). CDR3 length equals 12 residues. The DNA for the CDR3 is TGTGCCAGCAGCCCCCTTACGAATGAGCAGCTCTTC. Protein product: CASSPLTNEQLF.

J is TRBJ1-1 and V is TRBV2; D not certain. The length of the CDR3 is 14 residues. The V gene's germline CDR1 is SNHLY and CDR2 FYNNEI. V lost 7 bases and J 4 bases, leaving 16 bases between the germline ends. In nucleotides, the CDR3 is TGTGCCAGCAACCTTGCGGCTGGAGGCACTGAAGCTTTCTTT. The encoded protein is CASNLAAGGTEAFF.

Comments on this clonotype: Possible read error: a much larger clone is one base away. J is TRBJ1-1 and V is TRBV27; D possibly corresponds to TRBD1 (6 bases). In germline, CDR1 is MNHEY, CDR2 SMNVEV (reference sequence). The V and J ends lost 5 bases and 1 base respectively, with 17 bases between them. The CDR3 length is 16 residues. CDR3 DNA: TGTGCCAGCAGTCTAGAGGGGGGGCCCCCGAACACTGAAGCTTTCTTT. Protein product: CASSLEGGPPNTEAFF.

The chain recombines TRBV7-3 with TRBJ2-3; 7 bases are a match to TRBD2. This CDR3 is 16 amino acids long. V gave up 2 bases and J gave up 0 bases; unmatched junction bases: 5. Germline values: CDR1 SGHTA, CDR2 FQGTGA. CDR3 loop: CASSLYAGVSTDTQYF. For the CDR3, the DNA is TGTGCCAGCAGCTTATACGCGGGAGTGAGCACAGATACGCAGTATTTT.

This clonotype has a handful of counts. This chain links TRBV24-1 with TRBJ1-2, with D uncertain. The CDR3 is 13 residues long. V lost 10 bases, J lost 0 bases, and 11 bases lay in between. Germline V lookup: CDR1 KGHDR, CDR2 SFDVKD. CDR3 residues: CATAQNTNYGYTF. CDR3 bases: TGTGCCACGGCTCAAAATACTAACTATGGCTACACCTTC.